This TCR beta chain was sequenced during a study of shared clonotypes between healthy human individuals (dated by TCRdb to the early 2020s). For the wider study: The cohort comprised two women and a few men aged 18 to 49 years. For each donor, three plates each were used for CD4 naive and CD4 memory, two plates were used for CD8 naive, and one plate was used for CD8 memory. To estimate repertoire size and how much clonotypes are shared between individuals, the study performed deep sequencing of blood TCR repertoires from roughly five healthy adults. Libraries were prepared and TCR repertoires were sequenced by different laboratories using diverse techniques, in order to increase sequencing depth and limit assay-specific biases. Leukapheresis yielded between about 0.94 and 10 billion PBMCs per donor.

The donors were healthy, HIV-negative adults with no recently reported acute infections or vaccinations. Only Caucasian adults living in Nashville, Tennessee, USA were represented among the donors. CD4+ T cells were enriched by magnetic negative selection, after which naive cells were positively selected on CD45RA and the negative fraction was taken as the memory subset. After blood collection by leukapheresis, PBMCs were isolated using Ficoll-Histopaque density gradient centrifugation and then cryopreserved in the vapor phase of liquid nitrogen. Purity and quantity of every magnetically sorted T cell population were checked by analytical flow cytometry. Genomic DNA was isolated from each sorted fraction and quantified by UV absorbance on a Nanodrop 2000c. Using the deep immunoSEQ assay, multiplex PCR amplified TCR CDR3 regions from genomic DNA. Extracted genomic DNA from each cell subset was spread evenly across all wells of several immunoSEQ 96-well plates, with each plate serving as a replicate. For sorted subsets, around 200 ng genomic DNA, equal to some 28,000 T cell genomes, was loaded into each replicate PCR. The purified libraries were quantified using a Qubit 3.0 fluorometer, sized with a Bioanalyzer 2100, and then quantified again using the KAPA Library Quantification kit. Every immunoSEQ 96-well plate was sequenced on a separate single-read 150-cycle Illumina NextSeq 550 flow cell. From the authors' description of their analysis: The immunoSEQ output contained only junctional sequences without quality scores, so filtering could not match that applied to full-length reads. Sequences were annotated with PyIR, a Python wrapper for IgBLAST v1.9, and V/J genes and CDR3 were assigned using IMGT germline references. Any read was removed if the V/J assignment was weak (E-value above 1e-6), the CDR3 was missing, or the read contained stop codons, out-of-frame junctions, or ambiguous translated residues. V3J clonotypes were defined as sequences sharing an identical inferred V gene, J gene, and CDR3 amino acid sequence. Percentage overlap between repertoires was calculated by dividing the number of shared unique clonotypes by the size of the smaller repertoire. Repertoire richness was assessed with RTK rarefaction, the Chao1 estimator, and Recon v2.1 estimates of unobserved clonotypes. Generation probabilities were computed with OLGA for all TCRbeta clonotypes obtained by the gDNA method from four donors. The table comes from immuneACCESS by way of TCRdb, which keeps in-frame sequences with V and J called. Part of the clones is missing from these tables; in studies checked, under half for an unresolved V gene and the rest for unknown reasons. V, J and clone size are taken as reported in that table, and D and trimming were inferred from the DNA itself. This sample gives over a million clones in total; roughly 95% of them show up just once. The ten top clones hold about 1.2% of the sample.

About this clone itself: Its antigen remains undetermined. Per-nucleotide qualities are absent, and no much larger clonotype sits a single base away.

What the research found in general, with its limitations: Naive subsets generally had larger estimated clonotype richness than memory subsets. Pairwise subsampling indicated that sequencing depth was expected to affect the degree of clonotype sharing among donors. Higher generation probabilities were observed for clonotypes shared by all four sorted-subset donors than for non-shared clonotypes. Sampling was restricted to blood, and TCR repertoires in tissues likely differ from the TCR repertoires found in blood. Sharing across a few donors was observed for roughly 5% of naive CD4, 3% to 4% of naive CD8, over 2% of memory CD4, and about 0.39% of memory CD8 clonotypes. The genetic and exposure-history diversity represented was limited by the small number of donors. Incomplete sequencing was indicated by rarefaction of sorted-subset datasets, despite the large sequencing depth.

CDR1 SGHRS and CDR2 YFSETQ are derived from the germline V gene. Germline trimming amounts to 4 bases on V and 2 bases on J, with 2 as the count of junction bases outside the gene matches. From cysteine to phenylalanine, the CDR3 is 14 amino acids long. Of all the DNA, just the CDR3 is kept, 42 bases in frame from base 1. Sequencing was done on a sample of naive CD4+ T cells sorted from blood. Interpreted using the paper, the cell subset or site label stands for: CD45RA+ positively selected. The origin of this receptor is a man younger than 45 in good health. The rearranged segments are TRBV5-1 and TRBJ2-7; 11 middle bases align to TRBD1. The CDR3: CASSMGQGAYEQYF. The DNA reads as follows: TGCGCCAGCAGCATGGGACAGGGGGCCTACGAGCAGTACTTC.